This T cell receptor beta chain was retrieved from a study of blood T cell repertoires in COVID-19. The method was immunoSEQ multiplex PCR; TCRdb's version includes in-frame clones alone and lacks a portion of them. The table records some 390,000 clones, just under 90% of them present only once. The V gene's germline CDR1 is LNHNV and CDR2 YYDKDF (reference sequence). The CDR3 totals 13 residues. Deletions cut 2 bases from V and 11 bases from J, with 15 bases between. The TCR sequence derives from a woman in her 30s who had recovered from COVID-19. This chain uses TRBV15 with TRBJ1-1; D is possibly TRBD1 (6 bases). Sequencing was performed on PBMCs or T cells enriched from blood (not recorded which). The CDR3 is CATSRFRDTQAFF. For the CDR3, the DNA is TGTGCCACCAGCAGATTTCGGGACACTCAGGCTTTCTTT.